The sequence of this T cell receptor (beta chain) was determined in a study of cytomegalovirus exposure and HLA in healthy donors. J lost 6 bases, V lost 2 bases, and 3 bases had no gene match. Germline-derived CDR1 and CDR2 are MNHEY and SMNVEV (reference sequence). The CDR3 consists of 14 residues. General study results and limits: Being indistinguishable, some V segments were excluded, TRBV6-2 and TRBV6-3 among them. For TCR beta chains, V- and J-gene trimming was later linked to a missense DCLRE1C variant. In vitro experiments confirmed that a few CMV-associated chains were specific for CMV antigens.

The PCR ran on 60 Vbeta and 13 Jbeta primers. The data were produced by immunoSEQ multiplex PCR, yet TCRdb's version contains in-frame clones alone and is incomplete. The sample consists of about 160,000 clones, around 75% of them appearing once. About this clone: Its antigen is still unknown.

V gene TRBV27 combines with J gene TRBJ1-4, with TRBD1 identical over 7 bases. The source of this sequence is a woman between 50 and 59 years old in good health and CMV-seropositive. The sample consisted of PBMCs. CDR3 DNA: TGTGCCAGCAGTTTACTCCAGGGGGATGAAAAACTGTTTTTT. It encodes CASSLLQGDEKLFF.